One and the same sample provided the 26 T cell receptor beta chains below, sequenced in a study of blood T cell repertoires in COVID-19. Profiled with immunoSEQ multiplex PCR; TCRdb holds only in-frame clones, not every one. The table shows around 250,000 clones, with about nine tenths occurring only once. Sequenced sample: PBMCs or T cells enriched from blood (not recorded which). The receptors derive from a man in his fifties who had been exposed to COVID-19.

The genes are TRBV7-6 and TRBJ1-1; perhaps TRBD1 as D (6 bases). Germline-derived CDR1 and CDR2 are SGHVS and FNYEAQ. This CDR3 region has 13 residues. The V end lost 6 bases, the J end lost 4 bases, and 12 bases lay between the germline ends. CDR3 DNA: TGTGCCAGCAGTTTTACAGGGTTCACTGAAGCTTTCTTT. Amino acids: CASSFTGFTEAFF.

The chain has TRBV30 and TRBJ1-4; D possibly corresponds to TRBD1 (6 bases). Germline-derived CDR1 and CDR2 are GTSNPN and SVGIG (reference sequence). The CDR3 contains 14 residues. Trimming left V 1 base short and J 6 bases short, with 12 bases between. The CDR3: CAWSGGGADEKLFF. The CDR3 nucleotides read TGTGCCTGGAGTGGGGGGGGCGCGGATGAAAAACTGTTTTTT.

Only a few counts were recorded for this clone. The rearrangement joins TRBV25-1 to TRBJ2-7; D call uncertain. CDR3 length: 12 residues. Between the trimmed V and J ends, which lost 4 bases and 1 base, there was a span of 5 bases. Germline V gene data show CDR1 as MGHDK and CDR2 as SYGVNS. CDR3 region: CASSAYSYEQYF. DNA for the CDR3: TGTGCCAGCAGTGCGTATTCCTACGAGCAGTACTTC.

The rearrangement uses TRBV7-2 and TRBJ2-5; TRBD2 aligns across 8 bases. The J segment lost 1 base and the V segment lost 3 bases, leaving 4 bases of the junction unmatched. This CDR3 spans 15 amino acids. Germline lookup yields CDR1 SGHTA and CDR2 FQGNSA. Written as DNA, the CDR3 is TGTGCCAGCAGCTTCCGGCGGGGGGTCCAAGAGACCCAGTACTTC. It yields the protein CASSFRRGVQETQYF.

This sequence joins TRBV14 and TRBJ1-2, with D uncertain. Germline CDR1 SGHDN, CDR2 FVKESK. The CDR3 loop spans 13 amino acids. Trimming took 1 base from V and 4 from J, leaving 7 bases between them. The CDR3 DNA is TGTGCCAGCAGCCAAGGGCGGGCCTATGGCTACACCTTC. Its translation is CASSQGRAYGYTF.

The chain uses TRBV4-2 and TRBJ2-1; TRBD2 aligns across 7 bases. J lost 4 bases, V lost 4 bases, and 10 bases had no gene match. This CDR3 contains 16 residues. Looked up from germline, CDR1 is LGHNA and CDR2 is YNFKEQ. The CDR3 nucleotides read TGTGCCAGCAGCCTAGGGACTACCAAGGATTACAATGAGCAGTTCTTC. Translated, it gives CASSLGTTKDYNEQFF.

This clone has only a few counts. The chain employs TRBV3-1 (or the pseudogene TRBV3-2) and TRBJ1-2; 7 bases map to TRBD1. The germline V gene has CDR1 LGHDT and CDR2 YNNKEL (reference sequence). V lost 3 bases, J lost 5 bases, and 12 bases stayed unmatched. The CDR3 covers 16 residues. This CDR3 reads CASSQGNRGLKYGYTF. The DNA of the CDR3 is TGTGCCAGCAGCCAGGGGAACAGGGGACTTAAATATGGCTACACCTTC.

This clone was counted once. This chain links TRBV15 with TRBJ1-2; D possibly corresponds to TRBD1 (5 bases). Germline CDR1 reads LNHNV; CDR2 reads YYDKDF (reference sequence). This CDR3 spans 15 amino acids. Trimming shortened V by 0 bases and J by 4 bases, and 12 bases separated the two germline ends. Here the CDR3 DNA reads TGTGCCACCAGCAGAGAAATAGGGGAGGGCTATGGCTACACCTTC. This codes for CATSREIGEGYGYTF.

V usage is TRBV7-3 and J usage is TRBJ2-1, with 7 bases aligning to TRBD2. V shed 5 bases, J shed 9 bases, and the junction held 7 bases outside the gene matches. CDR3 length: 13 amino acids. Germline assignment: CDR1 SGHTA and CDR2 FQGTGA. CDR3 region: CASSPGLGLEQFF. The CDR3 region has the DNA TGTGCCAGCAGCCCCGGACTAGGTCTTGAGCAGTTCTTC.

The chain is built from TRBV27 and TRBJ1-1, with TRBD1 matching over 7 bases. V lost 5 bases and J lost 3; bases outside the gene matches: 12. Germline loops: CDR1 MNHEY, CDR2 SMNVEV (reference sequence). CDR3 length: 16 amino acids. The CDR3 DNA reads TGTGCCAGCAGTACCCTAGCGACAGGGAAGTACACTGAAGCTTTCTTT. It is translated as CASSTLATGKYTEAFF.

The chain combines TRBV5-1 with TRBJ2-2, with D possibly being TRBD1 (5 bases). CDR3 length equals 16 residues. V lost 2 bases to trimming and J lost 4 bases, with 15 bases between them. Per the germline V gene, CDR1 is SGHRS and CDR2 is YFSETQ. The CDR3 loop is CASSFVYPGSTGELFF. In DNA form, the CDR3 reads TGCGCCAGCAGCTTCGTCTATCCAGGGTCCACCGGGGAGCTGTTTTTT.

The chain has TRBV7-2 and TRBJ1-4; 7 bases are a match to TRBD1. V lost 1 base, J lost 6 bases, and 8 bases stayed unmatched. The CDR3 is 16 amino acids. Per germline, CDR1 SGHTA and CDR2 FQGNSA. This CDR3 is CASSLGLVRGHEKLFF. The CDR3, as DNA: TGTGCCAGCAGCTTAGGTCTTGTTAGGGGGCATGAAAAACTGTTTTTT. Full variable domain (missing parts from reference TRBV7-2 and TRBJ1-4): GAGVSQSPSNKVTEKGKDVELRCDPISGHTALYWYRQSLGQGLEFLIYFQGNSAPDKSGLPSDRFSAERTGGSVSTLTIQRTQQEDSAVYLCASSLGLVRGHEKLFFGSGTQLSVL.

The chain couples TRBV9 to TRBJ1-2; no reliable D call. Germline-derived CDR1 and CDR2 are SGDLS and YYNGEE. CDR3 length: 13 amino acids. V lost 4 bases to trimming and J lost 5 bases, with 12 bases between them. The CDR3, as DNA: TGTGCCAGCAGCCCCCGGGGAGCTTATGGCTACACCTTC. Translating it yields CASSPRGAYGYTF.

The CDR3 spells CASSLVLGVEKLFF. The CDR3 DNA follows: TGTGCCAGCAGCTTAGTCTTGGGAGTTGAAAAACTGTTTTTT. This chain uses TRBV7-2 with TRBJ1-4; D is undetermined. The CDR3 runs 14 residues. In germline, CDR1 is SGHTA, CDR2 FQGNSA. V lost 1 base, J lost 7 bases, and 10 bases lay in between.

DNA of the CDR3: TGTGCCTGGAAAACCACGGGGGGCAATCAGCCCCAGCATTTT. It is translated as CAWKTTGGNQPQHF. The gene calls are TRBV30 and TRBJ1-5, with a weak D call TRBD1 (5 bases). Germline V lookup: CDR1 GTSNPN, CDR2 SVGIG (reference sequence). The V end lost 4 bases, the J end lost 2 bases, and 12 bases lay between the germline ends. This CDR3 contains 14 residues. Combining the CDR3 with reference TRBV30 and TRBJ1-5 gives the whole variable domain SQTIHQWPATLVQPVGSPLSLECTVEGTSNPNLYWYRQAAGRGLQLLFYSVGIGQISSEVPQNLSASRPQDRQFILSSKKLLLSDSGFYLCAWKTTGGNQPQHFGDGTRLSIL.

This clone appeared once. In DNA form, the CDR3 reads TGTGCCAGCTGCCCGGATACAGGTTACACCGGGGAGCTGTTTTTT. Amino acid sequence: CASCPDTGYTGELFF. The chain couples TRBV2 to TRBJ2-2; D might be TRBD1 (5 bases). This CDR3 contains 15 residues. Germline-derived CDR1 and CDR2 are SNHLY and FYNNEI. Trimming pared 8 bases from V and 3 bases from J, leaving 16 bases between.

The V call is TRBV2, the J call TRBJ2-2; 8 nucleotides match TRBD1. V lost 3 bases and J lost 4; bases outside the gene matches: 4. Germline CDR1 and CDR2: SNHLY and FYNNEI. The CDR3 covers 15 residues. The CDR3 loop reads CASSDFGTGTGELFF. The CDR3 nucleotides read TGTGCCAGCAGTGATTTCGGGACAGGCACCGGGGAGCTGTTTTTT. Drawing the rest from reference TRBV2 and TRBJ2-2, the complete variable domain is EPEVTQTPSHQVTQMGQEVILRCVPISNHLYFYWYRQILGQKVEFLVSFYNNEISEKSEIFDDQFSVERPDGSNFTLKIRSTKLEDSAMYFCASSDFGTGTGELFFGEGSRLTVL.

This chain uses TRBV24-1 with TRBJ2-5, with 8 bases lining up with TRBD2. The CDR3 runs to 15 residues. CDR1 KGHDR and CDR2 SFDVKD come from the germline V gene. V lost 5 bases and J lost 5; bases outside the gene matches: 9. The chain's CDR3 is CATSGAGVTLETQYF. Written as DNA, the CDR3 is TGTGCCACCAGTGGAGCGGGAGTGACTTTGGAGACCCAGTACTTC.

This chain joins TRBV25-1 and TRBJ2-7; perhaps TRBD2 as D (6 bases). Trimming took off 5 bases at V and 5 bases at J, with 16 bases between the two ends. CDR1 and CDR2 (germline): MGHDK, SYGVNS. This CDR3 is built from 14 residues. In nucleotides, the CDR3 is TGTGCCAGCAGTAATCCCCGGGGGACGGACGAGCAGTACTTC. This sequence encodes CASSNPRGTDEQYF.

Written as DNA, the CDR3 is TGTGCCAGCAGTCCTGACAACACCTATGGCTACACCTTC. As protein: CASSPDNTYGYTF. J is TRBJ1-2 and V is TRBV12-3 or TRBV12-4, with D hard to call. The CDR3 length is 13 residues. V lost 5 bases and J lost 4, with 11 bases in between.

The V gene is TRBV3-1 (or the pseudogene TRBV3-2), the J gene TRBJ1-4; no clear D gene. This CDR3 comprises 12 residues. V lost 4 bases to trimming and J lost 8 bases, with 8 bases between them. Germline V gene data show CDR1 as LGHDT and CDR2 as YNNKEL (reference sequence). CDR3 bases: TGTGCCAGCAGCCGGAGAGGCGAAAAACTGTTTTTT. Residues: CASSRRGEKLFF.

This clone showed up many times. V and J are TRBV2 and TRBJ2-2, with D tentatively TRBD2 (6 bases). This CDR3 has 11 amino acids. CDR1 and CDR2 from the germline V gene are SNHLY and FYNNEI. The V end lost 11 bases, the J end lost 6 bases, and 10 bases lay between the germline ends. CDR3 in DNA: TGTGCCCGGGAGTTTCCCGGGGAGCTGTTTTTT. Translating gives CAREFPGELFF. Variable domain in full (rest from reference TRBV2 and TRBJ2-2): EPEVTQTPSHQVTQMGQEVILRCVPISNHLYFYWYRQILGQKVEFLVSFYNNEISEKSEIFDDQFSVERPDGSNFTLKIRSTKLEDSAMYFCAREFPGELFFGEGSRLTVL.

This clone was detected a few times. The CDR3 region has the DNA TGTGCCAGTAGTACGAGCGGCTCCTACGAGCAGTACGTC. Its translation: CASSTSGSYEQYV. J is TRBJ2-7 and V is TRBV19, with D perhaps matching TRBD2 (5 bases). CDR1 is LNHDA and CDR2 is SQIVND in the germline V gene (reference sequence). The CDR3 runs to 13 residues. The ends were cut back, 4 bases at V and 0 bases at J, with 7 bases in the middle.

The chain uses TRBV24-1 and TRBJ1-2; TRBD1 agrees at 8 bases. Losses at the gene ends were 6 bases for V and 2 bases for J; bases not matched to a gene: 7. Germline-derived CDR1 and CDR2 are KGHDR and SFDVKD. CDR3 length equals 15 residues. CDR3 DNA sequence: TGTGCCACCAGTACCCCCGGGACAGGAAACTATGGCTACACCTTC. Translated, it gives CATSTPGTGNYGYTF.

V gene TRBV15 combines with J gene TRBJ1-2; no clear D gene. The CDR3 is 11 residues long. The V and J ends lost 4 bases and 7 bases respectively, with 7 bases between them. In germline, CDR1 is LNHNV, CDR2 YYDKDF (reference sequence). CDR3 protein: CATSTLSGYTF. The CDR3 bases are TGTGCCACCAGCACTTTGAGTGGCTACACCTTC.

The chain joins TRBV11-2 to TRBJ2-7; TRBD2 is a possible D gene (5 bases). Germline V lookup: CDR1 SGHAT, CDR2 FQNNGV. Trimming cost V 8 bases and J 3 bases, with 14 bases left between them. The CDR3 runs 13 residues. CDR3: CASAQDSFYEQYF. The CDR3 coding sequence is TGTGCCAGCGCCCAGGACTCCTTCTACGAGCAGTACTTC.